This TCR beta chain derives from a study of cytomegalovirus exposure and HLA in healthy donors. This clone showed up just once. The junction had 6 bases not matched to a gene; V was cut back by 5 bases and J by 2 bases. This CDR3 spans 16 amino acids. Germline V gene data show CDR1 as MDHEN and CDR2 as SYDVKM. A multiplex PCR was run with 60 Vbeta primers and 13 Jbeta primers. Per the original data handling: Some 80 million unique TCR beta chains, 8.5 million to 14 million shared, were counted in a later analysis. Libraries were prepared by immunoSEQ multiplex PCR; TCRdb keeps only in-frame clonotypes and omits some of them. V and J calls plus clone size are reproduced from that table; the DNA served to infer D and trimming. The data hold approximately 130,000 clones, with roughly 80% observed a single time.

This TCR derives from a man aged 45-65 years in good health and CMV-seronegative. The material sequenced was PBMCs. The V call is TRBV28, the J call TRBJ2-3, with 11 nucleotides matching TRBD2. The CDR3 loop is CASSPPGLAVTDTQYF. The CDR3 DNA reads as TGTGCCAGCAGTCCCCCGGGACTAGCGGTCACAGATACGCAGTATTTT. Full variable domain (remainder filled in from reference TRBV28 and TRBJ2-3): DVKVTQSSRYLVKRTGEKVFLECVQDMDHENMFWYRQDPGLGLRLIYFSYDVKMKEKGDIPEGYSVSREKKERFSLILESASTNQTSMYLCASSPPGLAVTDTQYFGPGTRLTVL.